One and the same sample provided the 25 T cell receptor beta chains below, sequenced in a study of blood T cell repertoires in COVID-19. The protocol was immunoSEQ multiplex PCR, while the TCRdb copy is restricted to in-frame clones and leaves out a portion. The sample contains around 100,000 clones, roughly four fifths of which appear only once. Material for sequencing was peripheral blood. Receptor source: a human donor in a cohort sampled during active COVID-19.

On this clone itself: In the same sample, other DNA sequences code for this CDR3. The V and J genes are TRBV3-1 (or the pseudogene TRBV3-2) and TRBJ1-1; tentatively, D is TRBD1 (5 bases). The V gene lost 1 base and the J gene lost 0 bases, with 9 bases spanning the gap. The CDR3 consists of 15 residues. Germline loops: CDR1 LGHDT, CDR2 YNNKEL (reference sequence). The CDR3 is CASSQGGGLNTEAFF. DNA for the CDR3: TGTGCCAGCAGCCAAGGGGGGGGGTTGAACACTGAAGCTTTCTTT.

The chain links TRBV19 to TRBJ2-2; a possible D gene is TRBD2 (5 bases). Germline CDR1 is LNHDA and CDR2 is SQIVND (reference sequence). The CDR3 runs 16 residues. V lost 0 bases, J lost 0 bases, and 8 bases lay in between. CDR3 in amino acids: CASSIERVTNTGELFF. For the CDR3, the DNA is TGTGCCAGTAGTATAGAGAGGGTGACGAACACCGGGGAGCTGTTTTTT.

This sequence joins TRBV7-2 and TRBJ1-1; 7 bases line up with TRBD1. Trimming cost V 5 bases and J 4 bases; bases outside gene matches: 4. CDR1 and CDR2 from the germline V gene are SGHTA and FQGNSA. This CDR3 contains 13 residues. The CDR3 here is CASSEQGGTEAFF. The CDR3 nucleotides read TGTGCCAGCAGCGAGCAGGGGGGCACTGAAGCTTTCTTT.

The CDR3, as DNA: TGTGCCAGCAGTTACTTTAACCCTTCGGGAGAGACCCAGTACTTC. This translates into CASSYFNPSGETQYF. J is TRBJ2-5 and V is TRBV6-5, with D unclear. This CDR3 is 15 amino acids long. The ends were cut back, 1 base at V and 4 bases at J, with 13 bases in the middle. Germline V gives CDR1 MNHEY, CDR2 SVGAGI.

CDR3 sequence (DNA): TGTGCCAGCAGTTTGCCCTGGCCCCCCTACGAGCAGTACTTC. This sequence encodes CASSLPWPPYEQYF. The chain joins TRBV28 to TRBJ2-7; the D is unclear. The CDR3 covers 14 residues. Per germline, CDR1 MDHEN and CDR2 SYDVKM. The V end lost 3 bases, the J end lost 2 bases, and 11 bases lay between the germline ends. The complete variable domain, with remaining parts taken from reference TRBV28 and TRBJ2-7, reads DVKVTQSSRYLVKRTGEKVFLECVQDMDHENMFWYRQDPGLGLRLIYFSYDVKMKEKGDIPEGYSVSREKKERFSLILESASTNQTSMYLCASSLPWPPYEQYFGPGTRLTVT.

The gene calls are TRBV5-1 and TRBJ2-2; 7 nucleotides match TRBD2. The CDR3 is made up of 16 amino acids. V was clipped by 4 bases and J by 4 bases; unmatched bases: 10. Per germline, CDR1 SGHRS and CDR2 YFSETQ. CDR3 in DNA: TGCGCCAGCAGCGGTGCCTGGGAGGGGCGCACCGGGGAGCTGTTTTTT. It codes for CASSGAWEGRTGELFF. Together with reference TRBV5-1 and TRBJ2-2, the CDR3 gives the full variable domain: KAGVTQTPRYLIKTRGQQVTLSCSPISGHRSVSWYQQTPGQGLQFLFEYFSETQRNKGNFPGRFSGRQFSNSRSEMNVSTLELGDSALYLCASSGAWEGRTGELFFGEGSRLTVL.

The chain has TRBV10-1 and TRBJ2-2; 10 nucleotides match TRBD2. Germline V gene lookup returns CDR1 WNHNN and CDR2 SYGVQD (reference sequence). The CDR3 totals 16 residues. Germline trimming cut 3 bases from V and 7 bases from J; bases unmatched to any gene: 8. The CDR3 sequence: CASSDRAGGGNGELFF. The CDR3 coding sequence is TGCGCCAGCAGTGACCGAGCGGGAGGGGGAAACGGGGAGCTGTTTTTT.

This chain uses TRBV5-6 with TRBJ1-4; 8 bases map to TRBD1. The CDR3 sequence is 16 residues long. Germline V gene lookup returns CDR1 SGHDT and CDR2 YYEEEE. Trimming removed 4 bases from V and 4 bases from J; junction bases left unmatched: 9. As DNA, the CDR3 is TGTGCCAGCAGCCTACGGACAGGGAGGAGTAATGAAAAACTGTTTTTT. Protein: CASSLRTGRSNEKLFF.

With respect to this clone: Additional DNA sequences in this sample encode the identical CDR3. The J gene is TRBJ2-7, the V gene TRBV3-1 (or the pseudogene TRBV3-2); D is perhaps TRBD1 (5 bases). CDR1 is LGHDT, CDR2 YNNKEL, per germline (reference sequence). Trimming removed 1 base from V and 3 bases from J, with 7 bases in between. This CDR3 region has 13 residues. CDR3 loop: CASSQGQGYEQYF. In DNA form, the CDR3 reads TGTGCCAGCAGCCAAGGGCAGGGCTACGAGCAGTACTTC.

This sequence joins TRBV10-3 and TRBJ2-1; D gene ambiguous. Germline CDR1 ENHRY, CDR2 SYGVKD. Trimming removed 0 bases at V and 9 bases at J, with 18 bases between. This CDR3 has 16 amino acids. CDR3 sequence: CAISESTRFNGGEQFF. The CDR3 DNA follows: TGTGCCATCAGTGAGTCGACAAGATTCAATGGTGGTGAGCAGTTCTTC.

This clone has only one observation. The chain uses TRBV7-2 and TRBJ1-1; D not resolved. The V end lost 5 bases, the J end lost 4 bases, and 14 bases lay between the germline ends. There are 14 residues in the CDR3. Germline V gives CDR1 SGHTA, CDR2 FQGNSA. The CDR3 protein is CASSLRSPSTEAFF. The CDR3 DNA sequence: TGTGCCAGCAGCCTCCGATCCCCCAGCACTGAAGCTTTCTTT. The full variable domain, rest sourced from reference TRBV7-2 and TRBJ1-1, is GAGVSQSPSNKVTEKGKDVELRCDPISGHTALYWYRQSLGQGLEFLIYFQGNSAPDKSGLPSDRFSAERTGGSVSTLTIQRTQQEDSAVYLCASSLRSPSTEAFFGQGTRLTVV.

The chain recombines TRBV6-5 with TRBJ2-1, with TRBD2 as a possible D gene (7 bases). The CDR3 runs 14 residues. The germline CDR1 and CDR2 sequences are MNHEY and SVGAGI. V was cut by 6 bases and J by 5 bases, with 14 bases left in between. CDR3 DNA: TGTGCCAGCAGAAGGGGGGGAGGGAACAATGAGCAGTTCTTC. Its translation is CASRRGGGNNEQFF.

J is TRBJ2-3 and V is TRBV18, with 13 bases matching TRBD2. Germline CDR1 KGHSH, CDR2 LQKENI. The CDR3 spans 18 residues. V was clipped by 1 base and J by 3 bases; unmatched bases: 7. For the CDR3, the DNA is TGTGCCAGCTCACCACAGACTAGCGGGGGGCCCACGACAGATACGCAGTATTTT. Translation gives CASSPQTSGGPTTDTQYF.

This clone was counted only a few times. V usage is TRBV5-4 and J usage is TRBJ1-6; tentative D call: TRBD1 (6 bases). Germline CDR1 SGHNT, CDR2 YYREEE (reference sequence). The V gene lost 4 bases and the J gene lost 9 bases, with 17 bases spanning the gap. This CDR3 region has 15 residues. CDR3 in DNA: TGTGCCAGCAGCGTGCCAGGGGAGAAAGGTTCACCCCTCCACTTT. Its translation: CASSVPGEKGSPLHF.

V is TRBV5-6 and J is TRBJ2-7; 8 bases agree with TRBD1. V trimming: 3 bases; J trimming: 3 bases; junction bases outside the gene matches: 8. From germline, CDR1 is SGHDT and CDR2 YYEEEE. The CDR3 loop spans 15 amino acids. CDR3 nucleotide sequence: TGTGCCAGCAGCTCCGGGCAGGGGGCCCGCTACGAGCAGTACTTC. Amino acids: CASSSGQGARYEQYF.

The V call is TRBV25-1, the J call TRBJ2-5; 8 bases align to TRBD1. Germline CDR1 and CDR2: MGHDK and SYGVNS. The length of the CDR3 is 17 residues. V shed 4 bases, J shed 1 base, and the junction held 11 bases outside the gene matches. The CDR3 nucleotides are TGTGCCAGCAGTGTGCAGGGGGCGGTTTTTCGCCAAGAGACCCAGTACTTC. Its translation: CASSVQGAVFRQETQYF.

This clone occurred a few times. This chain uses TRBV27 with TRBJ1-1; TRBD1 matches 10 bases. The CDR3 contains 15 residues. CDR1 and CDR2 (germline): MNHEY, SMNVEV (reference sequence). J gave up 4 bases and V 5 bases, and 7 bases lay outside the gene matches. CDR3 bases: TGTGCCAGCAGTCCAAGACAGGGGGCAAGCACTGAAGCTTTCTTT. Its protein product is CASSPRQGASTEAFF.

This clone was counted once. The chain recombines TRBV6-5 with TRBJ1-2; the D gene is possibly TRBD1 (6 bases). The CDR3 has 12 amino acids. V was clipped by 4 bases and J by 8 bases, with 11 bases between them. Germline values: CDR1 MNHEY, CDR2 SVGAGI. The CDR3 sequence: CASSLTGTGYTF. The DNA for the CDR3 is TGTGCCAGCAGTTTAACAGGGACCGGCTACACCTTC.

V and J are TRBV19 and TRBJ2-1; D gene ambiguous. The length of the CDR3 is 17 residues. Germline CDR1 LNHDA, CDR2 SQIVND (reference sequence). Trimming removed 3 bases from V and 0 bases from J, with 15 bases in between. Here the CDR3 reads CASSIFALSRSYNEQFF. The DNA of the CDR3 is TGTGCCAGTAGTATCTTCGCACTAAGCCGCTCCTACAATGAGCAGTTCTTC.

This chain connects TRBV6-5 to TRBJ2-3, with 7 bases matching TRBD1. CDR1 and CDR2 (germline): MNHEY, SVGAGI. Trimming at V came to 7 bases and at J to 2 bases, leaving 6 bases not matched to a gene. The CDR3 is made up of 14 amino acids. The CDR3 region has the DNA TGTGCCAGCACCTTAGGACAGGCCACAGATACGCAGTATTTT. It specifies CASTLGQATDTQYF.

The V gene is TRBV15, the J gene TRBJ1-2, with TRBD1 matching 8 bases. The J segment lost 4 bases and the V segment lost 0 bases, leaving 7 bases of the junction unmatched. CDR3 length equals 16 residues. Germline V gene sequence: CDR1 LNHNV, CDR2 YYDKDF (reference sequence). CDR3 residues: CATSRDKTGGLYGYTF. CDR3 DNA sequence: TGTGCCACCAGCAGAGATAAAACAGGGGGTCTCTATGGCTACACCTTC.

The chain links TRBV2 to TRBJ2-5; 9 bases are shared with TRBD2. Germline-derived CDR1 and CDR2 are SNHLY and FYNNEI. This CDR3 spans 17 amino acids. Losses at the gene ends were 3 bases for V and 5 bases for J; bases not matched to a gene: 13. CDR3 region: CASSDPSGILGSETQYF. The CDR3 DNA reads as TGTGCCAGCAGTGATCCTAGCGGGATTTTGGGTTCGGAGACCCAGTACTTC.

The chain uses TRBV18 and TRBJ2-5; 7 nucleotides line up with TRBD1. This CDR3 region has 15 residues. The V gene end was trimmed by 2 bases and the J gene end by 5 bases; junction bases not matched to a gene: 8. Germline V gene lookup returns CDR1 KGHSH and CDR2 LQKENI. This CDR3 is CASSPYDRETETQYF. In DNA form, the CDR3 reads TGTGCCAGCTCACCATATGACAGGGAGACGGAGACCCAGTACTTC.

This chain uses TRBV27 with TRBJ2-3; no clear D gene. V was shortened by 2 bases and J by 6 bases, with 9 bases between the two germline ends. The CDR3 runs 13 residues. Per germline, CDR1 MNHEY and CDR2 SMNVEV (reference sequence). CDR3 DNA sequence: TGTGCCAGCAGTTTAATTGGTCGGGATACGCAGTATTTT. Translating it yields CASSLIGRDTQYF.

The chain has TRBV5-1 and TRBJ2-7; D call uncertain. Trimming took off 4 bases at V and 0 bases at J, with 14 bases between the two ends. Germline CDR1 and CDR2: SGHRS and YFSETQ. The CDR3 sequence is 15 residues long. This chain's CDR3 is CASSTTGSSSYEQYF. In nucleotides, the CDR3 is TGCGCCAGCAGCACCACCGGGTCCTCCTCCTACGAGCAGTACTTC.